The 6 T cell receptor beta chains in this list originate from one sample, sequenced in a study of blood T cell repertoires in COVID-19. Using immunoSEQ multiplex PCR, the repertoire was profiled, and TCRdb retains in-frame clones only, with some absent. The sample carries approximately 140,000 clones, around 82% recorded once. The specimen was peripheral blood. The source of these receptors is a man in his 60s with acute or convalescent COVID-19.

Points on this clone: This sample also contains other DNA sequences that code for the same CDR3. The CDR3 is CASSPGGTDTQYF. DNA for the CDR3: TGCGCCAGCAGCCCGGGGGGCACAGATACGCAGTATTTT. The chain couples TRBV5-1 to TRBJ2-3, with D possibly matching TRBD2 (6 bases). The CDR3 totals 13 residues. Germline values: CDR1 SGHRS, CDR2 YFSETQ. The ends were cut back, 4 bases at V and 1 base at J, with 7 bases in the middle.

This CDR3 reads CASSNGHRDRSQETQYF. CDR3 bases: TGCGCCAGCAGCAACGGCCACCGGGACAGGTCCCAAGAGACCCAGTACTTC. The chain couples TRBV5-1 to TRBJ2-5; 8 bases line up with TRBD1. Germline trimming cut 4 bases from V and 1 base from J; bases unmatched to any gene: 12. The V gene's germline CDR1 is SGHRS and CDR2 YFSETQ. This CDR3 has 17 amino acids.

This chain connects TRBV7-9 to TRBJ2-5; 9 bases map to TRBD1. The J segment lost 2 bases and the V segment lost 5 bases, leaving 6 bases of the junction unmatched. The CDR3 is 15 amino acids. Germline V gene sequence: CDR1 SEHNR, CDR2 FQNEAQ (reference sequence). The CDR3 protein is CASSPPGQGQETQYF. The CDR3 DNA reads TGTGCCAGCAGCCCGCCCGGACAGGGGCAAGAGACCCAGTACTTC.

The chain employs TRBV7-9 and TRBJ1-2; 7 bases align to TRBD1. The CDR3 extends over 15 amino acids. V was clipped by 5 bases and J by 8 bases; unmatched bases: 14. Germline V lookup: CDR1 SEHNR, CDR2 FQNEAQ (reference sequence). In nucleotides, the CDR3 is TGTGCCAGCAGCCCCTCGACGCAAGGGGGCGGAGGCTACACCTTC. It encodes CASSPSTQGGGGYTF. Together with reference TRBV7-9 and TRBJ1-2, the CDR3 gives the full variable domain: DTGVSQNPRHKITKRGQNVTFRCDPISEHNRLYWYRQTLGQGPEFLTYFQNEAQLEKSRLLSDRFSAERPKGSFSTLEIQRTEQGDSAMYLCASSPSTQGGGGYTFGSGTRLTVV.

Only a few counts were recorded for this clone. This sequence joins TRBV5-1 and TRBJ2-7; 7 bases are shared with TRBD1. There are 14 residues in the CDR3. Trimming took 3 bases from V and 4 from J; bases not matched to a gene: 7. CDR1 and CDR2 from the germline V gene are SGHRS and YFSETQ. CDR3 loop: CASSSGTDLYEQYF. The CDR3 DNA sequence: TGCGCCAGCAGCTCCGGGACAGACCTTTACGAGCAGTACTTC.

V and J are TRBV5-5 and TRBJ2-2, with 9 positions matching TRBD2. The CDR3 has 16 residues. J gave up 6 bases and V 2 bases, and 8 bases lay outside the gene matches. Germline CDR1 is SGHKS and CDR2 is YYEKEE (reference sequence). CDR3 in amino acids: CASSFRLAGFPGELFF. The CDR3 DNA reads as TGTGCCAGCAGCTTCCGTCTAGCGGGATTTCCCGGGGAGCTGTTTTTT.